Listed here is a single T cell receptor (beta chain). No antigen is known for it. The data originate from a study of a mutant IDH1 vaccine in newly diagnosed glioma. Study at large: Beginning 4-6 weeks after radiotherapy alone, or with temozolomide cycles, vaccination took place.

Clones were sequenced by immunoSEQ multiplex PCR, and TCRdb holds only the in-frame ones, with some missing. The table has tens of thousands of clones, around 82% seen once. Trimming stripped 5 bases from V and 0 bases from J, with 7 bases between. The CDR3 has 13 residues. Looked up from germline, CDR1 is LNHDA and CDR2 is SQIVND (reference sequence). Time point indicated: week 47, end of study. Topical imiquimod accompanied each vaccine dose, which consisted of 300 ug of mutant IDH1 20-mer peptide. Vaccinations, eight in total, occurred in weeks 1, 3, 5, 7, 11, 15, 19, 23. The TCR comes from a man between 18 and 29 years old with glioma. Some clones in this sample may be carry-over from other donors' samples. The chain uses TRBV19 and TRBJ1-1; D not certain. The sequencing used PBMCs, collected from a glioma patient whose treatment included an IDH1 peptide vaccine. The CDR3 nucleotides are TGTGCCAGTAGTTCCCAGCTGAACACTGAAGCTTTCTTT. Its translation is CASSSQLNTEAFF.